The 27 T cell receptor beta chains reported below all come from one sample, sequenced in a study of blood T cell repertoires in COVID-19. Repertoires were generated with immunoSEQ multiplex PCR, while TCRdb's copy carries only in-frame clones and drops some. The sample lists 15,000 to 20,000 clones, about 86% occurring once. The material sequenced was peripheral blood. The origin of the receptors is a human donor in a cohort sampled during active COVID-19.

This rearrangement joins TRBV3-1 (or the pseudogene TRBV3-2) to TRBJ1-5, with D possibly TRBD1 on 6 matching bases. Trimming pared 2 bases from V and 2 bases from J, leaving 13 bases between. The germline V gene has CDR1 LGHDT and CDR2 YNNKEL (reference sequence). The CDR3 spans 16 residues. CDR3 loop: CASSQRGGVGNQPQHF. The CDR3 region has the DNA TGTGCCAGCAGCCAAAGGGGGGGCGTAGGCAATCAGCCCCAGCATTTT.

The rearrangement links TRBV11-3 to TRBJ2-3, with TRBD2 identical over 7 bases. Germline CDR1 reads SGHNT; CDR2 reads YENEEA. The CDR3 totals 15 residues. J was trimmed by 2 bases and V by 7 bases; bases with no gene match: 9. Here the CDR3 DNA reads TGTGCCAGCAAGCCCACCGGGACTATCACAGATACGCAGTATTTT. As protein: CASKPTGTITDTQYF.

The chain uses TRBV12-3 or TRBV12-4 and TRBJ2-5, with 7 positions matching TRBD1. CDR3 length: 13 residues. V shed 8 bases, J shed 2 bases, and the junction held 5 bases outside the gene matches. In nucleotides, the CDR3 is TGTGCCAGCGGGACAGCCCGACAAGAGACCCAGTACTTC. Protein product: CASGTARQETQYF.

The V gene is TRBV7-2, the J gene TRBJ2-1; no clear D gene. CDR1 is SGHTA, CDR2 FQGNSA, per germline. The CDR3 covers 13 residues. Trimming shortened V by 2 bases and J by 7 bases, and 9 bases separated the two germline ends. The CDR3, as DNA: TGTGCCAGCAGCTTAAACAGCTATAATGAGCAGTTCTTC. Translated: CASSLNSYNEQFF.

Comments on this clone: At one end the junction does not follow the germline gene, possibly because of a read error. The chain is built from TRBV7-9 and TRBJ2-7; 8 nucleotides match TRBD1. The CDR3 spans 14 residues. Germline V gene data show CDR1 as SEHNR and CDR2 as FQNEAQ (reference sequence). This CDR3 is CASSYGQGSHEQYF. In DNA form, the CDR3 reads TGTGCCAGCAGCTATGGACAGGGCTCCCACGAGCAGTACTTC. The variable domain in full, completed from reference TRBV7-9 and TRBJ2-7, reads DTGVSQNPRHKITKRGQNVTFRCDPISEHNRLYWYRQTLGQGPEFLTYFQNEAQLEKSRLLSDRFSAERPKGSFSTLEIQRTEQGDSAMYLCASSYGQGSHEQYFGPGTRLTVT.

This rearrangement joins TRBV5-6 to TRBJ1-6; tentative D call: TRBD1 (6 bases). V was pared by 5 bases and J by 0 bases, with 15 bases between. The CDR3 is 17 residues long. Germline CDR1 and CDR2: SGHDT and YYEEEE. CDR3 nucleotide sequence: TGTGCCAGCAGTCTGTGGACAGAAAGCTCCTATAATTCACCCCTCCACTTT. This encodes CASSLWTESSYNSPLHF.

The chain links TRBV7-3 to TRBJ2-1; 10 bases agree with TRBD2. This CDR3 region has 15 residues. CDR1 and CDR2 from the germline V gene are SGHTA and FQGTGA. With V trimmed by 6 bases and J by 7 bases, 9 bases remained unmatched. CDR3 residues: CASSPEGLADNEQFF. CDR3 DNA: TGTGCCAGCAGTCCTGAAGGACTAGCGGATAATGAGCAGTTCTTC.

The rearrangement joins TRBV12-3 or TRBV12-4 to TRBJ1-5; 8 nucleotides line up with TRBD1. The CDR3 is 13 amino acids. Unmatched junction bases numbered 8, after V lost 5 bases and J lost 11 bases. The CDR3 sequence: CASSGQGRSAQHF. The CDR3, as DNA: TGTGCCAGCAGTGGACAGGGTCGATCGGCCCAGCATTTT.

The chain combines TRBV9 with TRBJ2-2; possible D gene TRBD1, 5 bases. Germline V gene sequence: CDR1 SGDLS, CDR2 YYNGEE. The CDR3 is 16 amino acids. Trimming removed 3 bases at V and 0 bases at J, with 12 bases between. The CDR3 DNA reads as TGTGCCAGCAGCGCCCGACAGACCGCGAACACCGGGGAGCTGTTTTTT. Amino acids: CASSARQTANTGELFF.

V and J are TRBV19 and TRBJ2-2; perhaps TRBD1 as D (6 bases). Trimming took 7 bases from V and 5 from J, leaving 17 bases between them. The CDR3 is made up of 15 amino acids. The germline CDR1 and CDR2 sequences are LNHDA and SQIVND (reference sequence). This chain's CDR3 is CASTTGWVRTGELFF. CDR3 bases: TGTGCCAGTACTACAGGGTGGGTACGGACCGGGGAGCTGTTTTTT.

This clone was seen a single time. The genes are TRBV2 and TRBJ2-3; D remains unclear. CDR3 length equals 14 residues. V shed 6 bases and J shed 0 bases, with 10 bases lying between them. The germline CDR1 and CDR2 sequences are SNHLY and FYNNEI. CDR3 in amino acids: CASSDPTSTDTQYF. Here the CDR3 DNA reads TGTGCCAGCAGCGATCCGACTAGCACAGATACGCAGTATTTT. The entire variable domain, with the rest obtained from reference TRBV2 and TRBJ2-3, is as follows: EPEVTQTPSHQVTQMGQEVILRCVPISNHLYFYWYRQILGQKVEFLVSFYNNEISEKSEIFDDQFSVERPDGSNFTLKIRSTKLEDSAMYFCASSDPTSTDTQYFGPGTRLTVL.

The rearrangement links TRBV28 to TRBJ2-3; 9 positions match TRBD2. Trimming at V came to 6 bases and at J to 0 bases, leaving 16 bases not matched to a gene. The CDR3 runs to 19 residues. Germline assignment: CDR1 MDHEN and CDR2 SYDVKM. Here the CDR3 DNA reads TGTGCCAGCAGGAATCCCCCCTTTAGCGGGAGCGGGAGCACAGATACGCAGTATTTT. It specifies CASRNPPFSGSGSTDTQYF.

V and J are TRBV5-1 and TRBJ2-1, with 10 bases identical to TRBD2. Trimming removed 2 bases from V and 0 bases from J; junction bases left unmatched: 5. Looked up from germline, CDR1 is SGHRS and CDR2 is YFSETQ. There are 17 residues in the CDR3. For the CDR3, the DNA is TGCGCCAGCAGCTTAGCGTCTAGCGGGGGCTCCTACAATGAGCAGTTCTTC. Residues: CASSLASSGGSYNEQFF.

The V gene is TRBV6-1, the J gene TRBJ2-1, with TRBD1 matching over 8 bases. The trim removed 2 bases at V and 9 bases at J, leaving 6 bases unmatched. CDR3 length: 14 amino acids. Germline lookup yields CDR1 MNHNS and CDR2 SASEGT. The CDR3 reads CASSEQGAVIEQFF. CDR3 nucleotide sequence: TGTGCCAGCAGTGAACAGGGGGCGGTAATTGAGCAGTTCTTC.

This clone has a handful of counts. This sequence joins TRBV5-1 and TRBJ1-1; 7 nucleotides agree with TRBD1. V shed 4 bases and J 4 bases; nucleotides not matched to a gene: 1. CDR3 size: 12 residues. Germline loops: CDR1 SGHRS, CDR2 YFSETQ. The CDR3, as DNA: TGCGCCAGCAGCCCAGGGGGCACTGAAGCTTTCTTT. Translating gives CASSPGGTEAFF.

This chain connects TRBV11-1 to TRBJ2-3; a possible D gene is TRBD1 (5 bases). Trimming removed 5 bases at V and 4 bases at J, with 7 bases between. Germline CDR1 and CDR2: SGHAT and FQDESV (reference sequence). The CDR3 contains 12 residues. Here the CDR3 reads CASSMGPDTQYF. As DNA, the CDR3 is TGTGCCAGCAGCATGGGGCCAGATACGCAGTATTTT.

The chain couples TRBV10-1 to TRBJ2-3; TRBD2 matches 8 bases. Losses at the gene ends were 5 bases for V and 8 bases for J; bases not matched to a gene: 12. The length of the CDR3 is 15 residues. CDR1 is WNHNN, CDR2 SYGVQD, per germline (reference sequence). CDR3 bases: TGCGCCAGCAGTTCCGGGCTAGCGGGTGGACTTACGCAGTATTTT. This sequence encodes CASSSGLAGGLTQYF.

The V call is TRBV5-1, the J call TRBJ2-3; possibly TRBD2 for D (5 bases). V dropped 4 bases and J dropped 2 bases, with 14 bases sitting between them. The CDR3 covers 15 residues. CDR1 and CDR2 (germline): SGHRS, YFSETQ. As DNA, the CDR3 is TGCGCCAGCAGCCCTACTAGGCCTACCACAGATACGCAGTATTTT. Its translation: CASSPTRPTTDTQYF.

The chain employs TRBV6-5 and TRBJ1-2; D is unresolved. Germline CDR1 is MNHEY and CDR2 is SVGAGI. There are 13 residues in the CDR3. V was pared by 2 bases and J by 1 base, with 5 bases between. Here the CDR3 reads CASSYAGNYGYTF. DNA for the CDR3: TGTGCCAGCAGTTACGCGGGTAACTATGGCTACACCTTC.

The chain is built from TRBV6-5 and TRBJ2-1; 8 bases are a match to TRBD2. The CDR3 covers 16 residues. V shed 4 bases and J 7 bases; nucleotides not matched to a gene: 12. Germline V gives CDR1 MNHEY, CDR2 SVGAGI. As DNA, the CDR3 is TGTGCCAGCAGTTCCGTTAGCGGGGAAATAGGGAATGAGCAGTTCTTC. It encodes CASSSVSGEIGNEQFF.

The chain combines TRBV4-2 with TRBJ2-1, with D possibly being TRBD2 (6 bases). This CDR3 is built from 16 residues. With 0 bases removed from V and 4 bases from J, the gap between germline ends came to 13 bases. The germline V gene has CDR1 LGHNA and CDR2 YNFKEQ. The CDR3: CASSQEGRGDYNEQFF. Here the CDR3 DNA reads TGTGCCAGCAGCCAAGAGGGGCGGGGTGATTACAATGAGCAGTTCTTC.

The sample holds one count of this clone. The rearrangement joins TRBV5-3 to TRBJ2-2; 10 bases line up with TRBD2. TRBV5-3 is known as an ORF, though its function is uncertain. The CDR3 length is 20 residues. The junction had 17 bases not matched to a gene; V was cut back by 2 bases and J by 4 bases. CDR3 sequence: CARSFPETSGYPGLTGELFF. The CDR3 DNA is TGTGCCAGAAGCTTTCCAGAGACTAGCGGGTACCCAGGCCTCACCGGGGAGCTGTTTTTT.

This chain joins TRBV6-6 and TRBJ1-5; 9 bases are a match to TRBD1. The CDR3 is 14 amino acids. Germline V gene lookup returns CDR1 MNHNY and CDR2 SVGAGI (reference sequence). V shed 4 bases and J 4 bases; nucleotides not matched to a gene: 2. CDR3 sequence (DNA): TGTGCCAGCAGTTTAGGACAGGGGAATCAGCCCCAGCATTTT. It encodes CASSLGQGNQPQHF.

As DNA, the CDR3 is TGTGCCAGCAGCCCCCAGCGGGGGGCCTACGAGCAGTACTTC. As protein: CASSPQRGAYEQYF. The chain joins TRBV7-2 to TRBJ2-7; 9 nucleotides agree with TRBD2. V dropped 5 bases and J dropped 2; count of bases not matched to a gene: 4. The CDR3 has 14 residues. Germline-derived CDR1 and CDR2 are SGHTA and FQGNSA.

This rearrangement joins TRBV5-4 to TRBJ2-7; D possibly corresponds to TRBD1 (6 bases). V was cut by 4 bases and J by 1 base, with 12 bases left in between. CDR3 length: 14 residues. Germline CDR1 SGHNT, CDR2 YYREEE (reference sequence). The CDR3 nucleotides read TGTGCCAGCAGCCCAGGGGTTGGGTCCTACGAGCAGTACTTC. Protein: CASSPGVGSYEQYF.

The CDR3 is CASSVYGTEFSYEQYF. The CDR3 DNA follows: TGTGCCAGCAGCGTGTACGGGACAGAATTCTCCTACGAGCAGTACTTC. J is TRBJ2-7 and V is TRBV9; 7 bases are shared with TRBD1. Germline values: CDR1 SGDLS, CDR2 YYNGEE. V lost 2 bases, J lost 0 bases, and 8 bases stayed unmatched. CDR3 size: 16 residues.

This chain uses TRBV27 with TRBJ2-6; weak D call: TRBD2 (5 bases). Germline lookup yields CDR1 MNHEY and CDR2 SMNVEV (reference sequence). Trimming stripped 4 bases from V and 0 bases from J, with 7 bases between. This CDR3 has 15 amino acids. The CDR3 DNA sequence: TGTGCCAGCAGTTCCGAGGGCTCTGGGGCCAACGTCCTGACTTTC. It is translated as CASSSEGSGANVLTF.